This T cell receptor (beta chain) was recorded in a study of human T cells and chemical hapten exposure. This clonotype was seen only a few times. TCRdb analysed the RACE reads with MiXCR anew, one entry per CDR3 protein. The sample contains about 80,000 distinct CDR3 sequences, around 15% of which appear only once. Germline V CDR1 and CDR2: LNHNV, YYDKDF (reference sequence). V lost 1 base to trimming and J lost 2 bases, with 11 bases between them. The CDR3 totals 15 residues. Time point: pre-sensitization, week 0. Treatment specified: therapeutic diphenylcyclopropenone sensitization with weekly scalp DPC.

This sequence was found in a woman between 50 and 59 years old with alopecia areata. Some clones in this sample may be carry-over from other donors' samples. The genes are TRBV15 and TRBJ1-1, with D possibly matching TRBD1 (6 bases). Sequenced material: whole blood, taken in connection with sensitization to the hapten diphenylcyclopropenone (DPC). The CDR3 reads CATSRVRQANTEAFF. CDR3 DNA: TGTGCCACCAGCAGAGTACGACAGGCTAACACTGAAGCTTTCTTT.